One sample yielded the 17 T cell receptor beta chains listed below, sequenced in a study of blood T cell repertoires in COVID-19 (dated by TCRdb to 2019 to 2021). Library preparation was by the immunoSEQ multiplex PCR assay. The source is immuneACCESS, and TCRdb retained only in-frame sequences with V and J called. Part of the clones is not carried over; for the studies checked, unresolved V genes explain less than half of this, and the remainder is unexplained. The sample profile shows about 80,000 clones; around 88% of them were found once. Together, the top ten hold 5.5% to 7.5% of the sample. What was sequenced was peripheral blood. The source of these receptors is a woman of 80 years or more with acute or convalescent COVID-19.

CDR3 loop: CASSQRGFSGANVLTF. The DNA of the CDR3 is TGTGCCAGCAGCCAACGGGGTTTCTCTGGGGCCAACGTCCTGACTTTC. The chain joins TRBV3-1 (or the pseudogene TRBV3-2) to TRBJ2-6; perhaps TRBD2 as D (5 bases). Germline CDR1 reads LGHDT; CDR2 reads YNNKEL (reference sequence). CDR3 size: 16 residues. V shed 2 bases and J shed 0 bases, with 8 bases lying between them.

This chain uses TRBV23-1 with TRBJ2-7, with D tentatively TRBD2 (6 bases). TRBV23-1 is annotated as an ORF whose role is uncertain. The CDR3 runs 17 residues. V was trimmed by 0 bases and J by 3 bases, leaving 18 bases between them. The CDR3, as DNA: TGCGCCAGCAGTCAATCTATGGGACTTAAGAAAGGCTACGAGCAGTACTTC. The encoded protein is CASSQSMGLKKGYEQYF.

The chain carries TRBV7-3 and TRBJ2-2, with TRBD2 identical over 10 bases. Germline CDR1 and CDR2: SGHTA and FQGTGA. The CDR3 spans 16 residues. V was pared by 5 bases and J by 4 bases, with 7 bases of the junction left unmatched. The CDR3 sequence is CASSPIAGGGTGELFF. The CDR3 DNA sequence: TGTGCCAGCAGCCCGATAGCGGGGGGAGGCACCGGGGAGCTGTTTTTT.

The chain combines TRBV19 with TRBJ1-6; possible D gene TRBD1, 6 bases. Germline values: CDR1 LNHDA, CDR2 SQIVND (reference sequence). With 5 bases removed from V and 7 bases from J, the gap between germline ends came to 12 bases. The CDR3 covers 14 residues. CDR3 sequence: CASSGTTGNSPLHF. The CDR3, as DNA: TGTGCCAGTAGTGGCACCACAGGGAATTCACCCCTCCACTTT.

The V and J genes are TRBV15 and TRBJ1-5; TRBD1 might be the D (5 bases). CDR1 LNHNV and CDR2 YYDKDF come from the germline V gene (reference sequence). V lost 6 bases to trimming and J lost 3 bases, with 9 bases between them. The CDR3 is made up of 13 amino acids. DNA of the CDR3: TGTGCCACCAGGAGGGACTACAATCAGCCCCAGCATTTT. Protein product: CATRRDYNQPQHF.

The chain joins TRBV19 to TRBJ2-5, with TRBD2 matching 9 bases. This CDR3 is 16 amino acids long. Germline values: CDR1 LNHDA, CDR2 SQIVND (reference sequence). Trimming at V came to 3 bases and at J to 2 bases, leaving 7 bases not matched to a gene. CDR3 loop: CASSILPSGAQETQYF. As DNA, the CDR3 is TGTGCCAGTAGTATTTTACCTAGCGGGGCGCAAGAGACCCAGTACTTC.

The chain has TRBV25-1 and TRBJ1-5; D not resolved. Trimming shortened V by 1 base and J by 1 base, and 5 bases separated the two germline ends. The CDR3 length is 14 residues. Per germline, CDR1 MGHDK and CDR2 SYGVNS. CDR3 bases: TGTGCCAGCAGTGAATTTTCGAGCAATCAGCCCCAGCATTTT. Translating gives CASSEFSSNQPQHF.

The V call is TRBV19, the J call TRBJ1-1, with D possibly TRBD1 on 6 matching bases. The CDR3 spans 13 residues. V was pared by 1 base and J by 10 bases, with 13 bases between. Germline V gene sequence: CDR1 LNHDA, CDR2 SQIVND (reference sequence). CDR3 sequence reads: CASSIADSYSAFF. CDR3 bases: TGTGCCAGTAGTATAGCGGACAGTTATTCAGCTTTCTTT.

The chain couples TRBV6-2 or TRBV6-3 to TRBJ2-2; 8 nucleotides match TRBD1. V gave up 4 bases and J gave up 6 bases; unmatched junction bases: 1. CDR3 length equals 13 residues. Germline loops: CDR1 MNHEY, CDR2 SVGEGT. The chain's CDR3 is CASSSQGAGELFF. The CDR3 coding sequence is TGTGCCAGCAGTTCACAGGGGGCCGGGGAGCTGTTTTTT.

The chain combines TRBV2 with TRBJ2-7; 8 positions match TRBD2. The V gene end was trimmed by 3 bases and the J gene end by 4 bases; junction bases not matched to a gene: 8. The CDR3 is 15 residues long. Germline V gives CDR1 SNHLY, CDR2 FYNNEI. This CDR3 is CASSDKAGGFYEQYF. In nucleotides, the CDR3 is TGTGCCAGCAGTGACAAGGCGGGGGGTTTTTACGAGCAGTACTTC. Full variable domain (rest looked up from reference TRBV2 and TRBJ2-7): EPEVTQTPSHQVTQMGQEVILRCVPISNHLYFYWYRQILGQKVEFLVSFYNNEISEKSEIFDDQFSVERPDGSNFTLKIRSTKLEDSAMYFCASSDKAGGFYEQYFGPGTRLTVT.

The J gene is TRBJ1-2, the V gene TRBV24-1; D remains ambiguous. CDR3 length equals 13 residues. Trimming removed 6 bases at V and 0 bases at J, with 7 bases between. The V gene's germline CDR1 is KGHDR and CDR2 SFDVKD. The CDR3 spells CATSQGANYGYTF. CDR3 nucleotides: TGTGCCACCAGTCAAGGAGCTAACTATGGCTACACCTTC.

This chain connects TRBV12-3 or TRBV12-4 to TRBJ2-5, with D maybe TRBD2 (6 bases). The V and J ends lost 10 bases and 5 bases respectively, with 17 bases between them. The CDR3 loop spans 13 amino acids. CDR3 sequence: CATQGLEMETQYF. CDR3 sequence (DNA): TGTGCCACGCAGGGACTGGAGATGGAGACCCAGTACTTC.

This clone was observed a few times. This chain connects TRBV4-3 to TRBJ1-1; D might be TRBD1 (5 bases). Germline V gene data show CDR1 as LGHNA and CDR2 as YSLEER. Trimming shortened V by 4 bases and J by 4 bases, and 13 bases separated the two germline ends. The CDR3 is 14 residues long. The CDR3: CASSPDGGGTEAFF. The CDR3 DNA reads TGCGCCAGCAGCCCAGACGGGGGGGGCACTGAAGCTTTCTTT.

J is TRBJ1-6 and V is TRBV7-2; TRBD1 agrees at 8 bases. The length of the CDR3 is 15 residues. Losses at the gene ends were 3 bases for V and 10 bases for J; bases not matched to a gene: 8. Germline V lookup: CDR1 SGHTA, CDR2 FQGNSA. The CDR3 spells CASSLGGTGTSPLHF. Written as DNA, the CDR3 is TGTGCCAGCAGCTTGGGGGGGACAGGAACCTCACCCCTCCACTTT. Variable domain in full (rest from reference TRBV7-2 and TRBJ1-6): GAGVSQSPSNKVTEKGKDVELRCDPISGHTALYWYRQSLGQGLEFLIYFQGNSAPDKSGLPSDRFSAERTGGSVSTLTIQRTQQEDSAVYLCASSLGGTGTSPLHFGNGTRLTVT.

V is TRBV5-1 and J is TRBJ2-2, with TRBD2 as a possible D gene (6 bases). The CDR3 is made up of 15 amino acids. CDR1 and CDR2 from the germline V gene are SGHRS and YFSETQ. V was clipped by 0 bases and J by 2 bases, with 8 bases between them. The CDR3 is CASSLGGTNTGELFF. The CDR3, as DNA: TGCGCCAGCAGCTTGGGAGGGACTAACACCGGGGAGCTGTTTTTT. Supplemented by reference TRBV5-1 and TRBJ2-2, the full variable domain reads KAGVTQTPRYLIKTRGQQVTLSCSPISGHRSVSWYQQTPGQGLQFLFEYFSETQRNKGNFPGRFSGRQFSNSRSEMNVSTLELGDSALYLCASSLGGTNTGELFFGEGSRLTVL.

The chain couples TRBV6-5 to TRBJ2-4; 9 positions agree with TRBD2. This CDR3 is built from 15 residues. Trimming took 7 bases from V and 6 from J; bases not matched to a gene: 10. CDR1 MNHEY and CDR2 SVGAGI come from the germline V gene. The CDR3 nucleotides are TGTGCCAGCACTACCACGACTAGCGGCAGAAACATTCAGTACTTC. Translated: CASTTTTSGRNIQYF.

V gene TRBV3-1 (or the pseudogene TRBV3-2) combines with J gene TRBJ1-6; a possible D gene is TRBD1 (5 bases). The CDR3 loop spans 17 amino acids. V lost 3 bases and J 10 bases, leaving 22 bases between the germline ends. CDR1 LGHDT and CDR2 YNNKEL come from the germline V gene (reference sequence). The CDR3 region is CASSQKVRAGLRSPLHF. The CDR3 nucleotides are TGTGCCAGCAGCCAGAAGGTCAGGGCAGGGCTTCGGTCACCCCTCCACTTT.